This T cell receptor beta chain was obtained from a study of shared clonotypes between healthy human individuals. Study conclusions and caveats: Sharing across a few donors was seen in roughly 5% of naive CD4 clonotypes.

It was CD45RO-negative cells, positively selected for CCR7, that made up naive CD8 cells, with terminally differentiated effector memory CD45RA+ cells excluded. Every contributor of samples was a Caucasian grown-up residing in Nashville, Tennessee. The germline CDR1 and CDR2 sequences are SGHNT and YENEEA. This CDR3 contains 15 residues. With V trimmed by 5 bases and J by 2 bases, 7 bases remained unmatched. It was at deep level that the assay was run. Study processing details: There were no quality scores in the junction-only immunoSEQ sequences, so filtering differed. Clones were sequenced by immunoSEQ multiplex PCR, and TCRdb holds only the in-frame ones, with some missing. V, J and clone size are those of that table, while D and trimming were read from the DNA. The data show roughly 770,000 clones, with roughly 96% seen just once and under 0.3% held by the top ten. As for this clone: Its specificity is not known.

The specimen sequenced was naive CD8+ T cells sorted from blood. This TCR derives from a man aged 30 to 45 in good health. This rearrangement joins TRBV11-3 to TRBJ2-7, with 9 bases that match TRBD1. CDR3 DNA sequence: TGTGCCAGCAGCCCAGACCGGGACAGGGCCTACGAGCAGTACTTC. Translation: CASSPDRDRAYEQYF. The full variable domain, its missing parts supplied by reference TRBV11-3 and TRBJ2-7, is EAGVVQSPRYKIIEKKQPVAFWCNPISGHNTLYWYLQNLGQGPELLIRYENEEAVDDSQLPKDRFSAERLKGVDSTLKIQPAELGDSAVYLCASSPDRDRAYEQYFGPGTRLTVT.